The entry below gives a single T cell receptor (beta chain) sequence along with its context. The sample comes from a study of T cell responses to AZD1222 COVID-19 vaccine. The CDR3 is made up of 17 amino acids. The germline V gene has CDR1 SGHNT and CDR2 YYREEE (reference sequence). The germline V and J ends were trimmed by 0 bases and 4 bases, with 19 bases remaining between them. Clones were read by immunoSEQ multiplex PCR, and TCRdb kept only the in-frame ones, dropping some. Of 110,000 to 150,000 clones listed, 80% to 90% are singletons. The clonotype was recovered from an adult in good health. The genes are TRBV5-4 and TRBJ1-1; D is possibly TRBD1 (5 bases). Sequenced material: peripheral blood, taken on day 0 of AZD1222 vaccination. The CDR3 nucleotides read TGTGCCAGCAGCTTGGGTGGGGGGTCCCTAATGATCACTGAAGCTTTCTTT. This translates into CASSLGGGSLMITEAFF. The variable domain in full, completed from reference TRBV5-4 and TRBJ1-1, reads ETGVTQSPTHLIKTRGQQVTLRCSSQSGHNTVSWYQQALGQGPQFIFQYYREEENGRGNFPPRFSGLQFPNYSSELNVNALELDDSALYLCASSLGGGSLMITEAFFGQGTRLTVV.